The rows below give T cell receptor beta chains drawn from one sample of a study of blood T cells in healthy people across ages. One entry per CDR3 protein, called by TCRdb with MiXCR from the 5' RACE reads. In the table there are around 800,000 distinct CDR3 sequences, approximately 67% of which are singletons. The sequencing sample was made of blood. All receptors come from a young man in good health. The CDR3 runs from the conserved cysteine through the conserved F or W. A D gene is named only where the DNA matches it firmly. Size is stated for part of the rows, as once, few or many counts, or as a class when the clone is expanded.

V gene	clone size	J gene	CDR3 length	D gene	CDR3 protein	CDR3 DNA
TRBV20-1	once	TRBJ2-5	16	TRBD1	CSARAIGGMAQETQYF	TGCAGTGCTAGAGCTATAGGGGGCATGGCGCAAGAGACCCAGTACTTC
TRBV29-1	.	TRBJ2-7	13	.	CSVDGPGPYEQYF	TGCAGCGTTGATGGGCCAGGACCATACGAGCAGTACTTC
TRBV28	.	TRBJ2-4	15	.	CASRGEGEAKNIQYF	TGTGCCAGCAGGGGAGAGGGCGAGGCCAAAAACATTCAGTACTTC
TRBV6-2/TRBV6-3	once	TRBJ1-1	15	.	CASSYLRREITEAFF	TGTGCCAGCAGTTATCTAAGGCGGGAGATCACTGAAGCTTTCTTT
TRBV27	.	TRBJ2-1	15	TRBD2	CASSFGRGGPYEQFF	TGTGCCAGCAGTTTTGGTCGGGGGGGGCCGTATGAGCAGTTCTTC
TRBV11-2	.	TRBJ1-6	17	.	CASSLLAGGQNNSPLHF	TGTGCCAGCAGCTTATTAGCGGGAGGGCAGAATAATTCACCCCTCCACTTT
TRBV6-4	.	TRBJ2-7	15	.	CASGPTGSSYNEQYF	TGTGCCAGCGGGCCTACAGGGAGCTCCTACAATGAGCAGTACTTC
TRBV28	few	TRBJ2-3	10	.	CASSVDTQYF	TGTGCCAGCAGTGTAGATACGCAGTATTTT
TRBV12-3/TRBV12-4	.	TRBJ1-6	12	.	CVSSQQNSPLHF	TGTGTCAGCAGTCAACAGAATTCACCCCTCCACTTT
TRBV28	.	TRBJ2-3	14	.	CAIHGGGSTDTQYF	TGTGCCATCCATGGAGGGGGGAGCACAGATACGCAGTATTTT
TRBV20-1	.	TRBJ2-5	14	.	CSARGGGNQETQYF	TGCAGTGCTAGAGGGGGTGGAAACCAAGAGACCCAGTACTTC
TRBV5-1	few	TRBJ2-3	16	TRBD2	CASSWATSGNTDTQYF	TGCGCCAGCAGCTGGGCGACTAGCGGGAACACAGATACGCAGTATTTT
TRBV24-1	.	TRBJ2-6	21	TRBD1	CATSDGLGQGVLRSGANVLTF	TGTGCCACCAGTGATGGTTTGGGACAGGGGGTCTTGAGATCTGGGGCCAACGTCCTGACTTTC
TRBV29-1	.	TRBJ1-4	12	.	CSVRRLNEKLFF	TGCAGCGTTCGGCGGTTGAATGAAAAACTGTTTTTT
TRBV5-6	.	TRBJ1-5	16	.	CASSLGMDYSNQPQHF	TGTGCCAGCAGCCTGGGGATGGACTATAGCAATCAGCCCCAGCATTTT
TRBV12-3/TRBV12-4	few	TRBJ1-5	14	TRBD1	CASSPEQGHQPQHF	TGTGCCAGCAGTCCTGAACAGGGGCATCAGCCCCAGCATTTT
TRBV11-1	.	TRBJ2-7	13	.	CASTHGGSYEQYF	TGTGCCAGCACCCACGGGGGTTCCTACGAGCAGTACTTC
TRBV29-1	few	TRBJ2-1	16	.	CSAGLPDPSSYNEQFF	TGCAGCGCCGGACTACCCGATCCGAGCTCCTACAATGAGCAGTTCTTC
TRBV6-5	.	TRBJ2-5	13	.	CASSPRVSETQYF	TGTGCCAGCAGTCCCAGGGTTTCCGAGACCCAGTACTTC
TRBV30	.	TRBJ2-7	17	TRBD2	CAWSQQGLAFPSYEQYF	TGTGCCTGGAGTCAACAGGGACTAGCTTTCCCCTCCTACGAGCAGTACTTC
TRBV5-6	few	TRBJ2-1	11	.	CASSLVGGEFF	TGTGCCAGCAGCTTGGTGGGCGGGGAGTTCTTC
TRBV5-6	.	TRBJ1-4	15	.	CASRKTGGGKEKLFF	TGTGCCAGCAGAAAGACAGGAGGGGGAAAGGAAAAACTGTTTTTT
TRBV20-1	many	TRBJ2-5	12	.	CSARAPVQIQYF	TGCAGTGCTAGAGCCCCGGTGCAGATCCAGTACTTC
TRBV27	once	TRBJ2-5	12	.	CASSPGTLPQYF	TGTGCCAGCAGTCCGGGGACTTTGCCCCAGTACTTC
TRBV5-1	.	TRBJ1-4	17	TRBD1	CASSSGLTGGPNEKLFF	TGCGCCAGCAGCTCGGGCCTCACAGGGGGACCTAATGAAAAACTGTTTTTT
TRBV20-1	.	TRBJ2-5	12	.	CSAHQGGNEQYF	TGCAGTGCCCACCAGGGGGGAAATGAGCAGTACTTC
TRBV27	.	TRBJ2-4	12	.	CASTPTLREQYF	TGTGCCAGCACCCCGACCCTGAGGGAGCAGTACTTC
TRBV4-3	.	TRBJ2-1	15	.	CASSRRTNYYNEQFF	TGCGCCAGCAGCCGCAGGACCAACTACTACAATGAGCAGTTCTTC
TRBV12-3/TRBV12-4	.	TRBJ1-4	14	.	CASSLAGRGEKLFF	TGTGCCAGCAGTTTAGCGGGGCGCGGTGAAAAACTGTTTTTT
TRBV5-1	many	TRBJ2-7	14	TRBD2	CASSLSGRAYEQYF	TGCGCCAGCAGCTTGAGCGGGAGGGCCTACGAGCAGTACTTC
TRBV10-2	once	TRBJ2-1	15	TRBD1	CASSHTGTERNEQFF	TGCGCCAGCAGTCATACCGGGACAGAGCGAAATGAGCAGTTCTTC
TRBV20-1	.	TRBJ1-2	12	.	CSAPTDLVGYTF	TGCAGTGCGCCTACAGATTTGGTCGGCTACACCTTC
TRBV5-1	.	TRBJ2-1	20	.	CASQWRVYTYNASSYNEQFF	TGCGCCAGCCAGTGGAGGGTATACACGTACAATGCGAGCTCCTACAATGAGCAGTTCTTC
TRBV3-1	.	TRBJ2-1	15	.	CASSRNSLAYNEQFF	TGTGCCAGCAGCCGGAATAGTCTGGCCTACAATGAGCAGTTCTTC
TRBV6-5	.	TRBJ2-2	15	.	CASSYSGQDTGELFF	TGTGCCAGCAGTTACTCGGGGCAGGATACCGGGGAGCTGTTTTTT
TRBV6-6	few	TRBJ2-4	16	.	CASNLGESLAKNIQYF	TGTGCCAGCAATCTAGGGGAGAGCCTAGCCAAAAACATTCAGTACTTC
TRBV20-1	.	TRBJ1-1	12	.	CRGVRRNTEAFF	TGCAGAGGAGTCCGGCGTAACACTGAAGCTTTCTTT
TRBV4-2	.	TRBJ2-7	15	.	CASSQGGAAPHEQYF	TGTGCCAGCAGCCAAGGTGGAGCAGCGCCACACGAGCAGTACTTC
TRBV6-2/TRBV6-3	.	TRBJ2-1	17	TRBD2	CASSSPLAGGSYNEQFF	TGTGCCAGCAGTTCCCCACTAGCGGGGGGATCCTACAATGAGCAGTTCTTC
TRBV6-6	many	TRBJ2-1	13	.	CASSYSQIGEQFF	TGTGCCAGCAGTTACTCCCAGATCGGTGAGCAGTTCTTC
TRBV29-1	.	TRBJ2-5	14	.	CSVGGRQGLETQYF	TGCAGCGTTGGGGGTAGGCAGGGGCTAGAGACCCAGTACTTC
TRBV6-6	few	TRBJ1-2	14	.	CASRSRQRQYGYTF	TGTGCCAGCAGGTCCCGACAGAGGCAATATGGCTACACCTTC